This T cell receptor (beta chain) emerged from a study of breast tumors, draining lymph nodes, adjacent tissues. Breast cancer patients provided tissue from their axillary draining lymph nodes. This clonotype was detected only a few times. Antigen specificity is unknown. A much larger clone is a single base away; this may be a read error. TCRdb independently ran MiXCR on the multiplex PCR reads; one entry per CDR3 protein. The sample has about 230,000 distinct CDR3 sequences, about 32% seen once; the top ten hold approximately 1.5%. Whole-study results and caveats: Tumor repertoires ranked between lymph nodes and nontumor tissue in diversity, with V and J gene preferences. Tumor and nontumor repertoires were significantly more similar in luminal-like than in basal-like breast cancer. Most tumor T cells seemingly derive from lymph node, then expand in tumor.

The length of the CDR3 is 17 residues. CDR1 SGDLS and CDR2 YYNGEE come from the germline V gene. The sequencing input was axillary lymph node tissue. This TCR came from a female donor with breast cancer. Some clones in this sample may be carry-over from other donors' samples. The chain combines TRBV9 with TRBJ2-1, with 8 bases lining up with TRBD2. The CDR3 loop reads CASSVDLRAGGYTEQFF. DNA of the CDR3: TGTGCCAGCAGCGTAGATCTTCGGGCGGGGGGTTACACTGAGCAGTTCTTC.